This TCR beta chain was sequenced in a study of OX40 agonist ivuxolimab in advanced cancers. Germline V gives CDR1 SGHRS, CDR2 YFSETQ. Trimming left V 4 bases short and J 4 bases short, with 14 bases between. This CDR3 is 14 amino acids long. Generated by immunoSEQ multiplex PCR, the TCRdb table keeps only in-frame clones and is missing some. The repertoire has about 34,000 clones, over 90% of them found once; the top ten carry 4% to 5%. Here the sequenced sample was CD4+ or CD8+ T cells sorted from blood, taken in a trial of the OX40 agonist ivuxolimab. The TCR originated in an adult with an advanced solid tumor such as melanoma, head and neck, liver or kidney cancer. The chain carries TRBV5-1 and TRBJ1-1; D is possibly TRBD1 (5 bases). The CDR3 DNA follows: TGCGCCAGCAGCCTGGGACCCCGAGCCACTGAAGCTTTCTTT. Encoded protein: CASSLGPRATEAFF.